These 5 T cell receptor beta chains came from one sample sequenced in a study of blood T cell repertoires in COVID-19. The data were produced by immunoSEQ multiplex PCR, yet TCRdb's version contains in-frame clones alone and is incomplete. This table holds roughly 67,000 clones, approximately 93% found once. Sequences were obtained from peripheral blood. These receptors originate from a man aged 65 to 85 with active COVID-19.

Here the CDR3 DNA reads TGTGCCAGCAGCACGCGGACAGGGGGAGAATATGGCTACACCTTC. Residues: CASSTRTGGEYGYTF. The chain couples TRBV7-2 to TRBJ1-2, with TRBD1 identical over 10 bases. With V trimmed by 5 bases and J by 5 bases, 8 bases remained unmatched. Germline V gives CDR1 SGHTA, CDR2 FQGNSA. The CDR3 covers 15 residues.

V is TRBV28 and J is TRBJ1-6, with TRBD1 matching over 7 bases. CDR1 and CDR2 (germline): MDHEN, SYDVKM. Losses at the gene ends were 6 bases for V and 0 bases for J; bases not matched to a gene: 5. The CDR3 consists of 16 residues. CDR3 bases: TGTGCCAGCAGCAGACAGGGAGGCTCCTATAATTCACCCCTCCACTTT. This codes for CASSRQGGSYNSPLHF. The full variable domain, completed using reference TRBV28 and TRBJ1-6, is DVKVTQSSRYLVKRTGEKVFLECVQDMDHENMFWYRQDPGLGLRLIYFSYDVKMKEKGDIPEGYSVSREKKERFSLILESASTNQTSMYLCASSRQGGSYNSPLHFGNGTRLTVT.

The genes are TRBV6-5 and TRBJ2-3; possible D gene TRBD2, 7 bases. Deletions cut 0 bases from V and 6 bases from J, with 10 bases between. The CDR3 sequence is 14 residues long. Germline V gene lookup returns CDR1 MNHEY and CDR2 SVGAGI. For the CDR3, the DNA is TGTGCCAGCAGTTACTCGGGGGGGCGTGATACGCAGTATTTT. This translates into CASSYSGGRDTQYF.

This clone was detected only once. J is TRBJ2-7 and V is TRBV29-1; possible D gene TRBD1, 5 bases. The CDR3 sequence is 13 residues long. V was clipped by 4 bases and J by 1 base, with 11 bases between them. The germline CDR1 and CDR2 sequences are SQVTM and ANQGSEA. CDR3 sequence: CSVGGHRSYEQYF. CDR3 bases: TGCAGCGTTGGTGGACACCGATCCTACGAGCAGTACTTC.

This clone was counted a single time. This chain connects TRBV28 to TRBJ2-7, with D maybe TRBD2 (6 bases). V lost 6 bases and J 3 bases, leaving 6 bases between the germline ends. The CDR3 spans 11 residues. CDR1 is MDHEN, CDR2 SYDVKM, per germline. CDR3 DNA sequence: TGTGCCAGCAGCGGGGGCTACGAGCAGTACTTC. This gives the protein CASSGGYEQYF.